The 25 T cell receptor beta chains in this list originate from one sample, sequenced in a study of OX40 agonist ivuxolimab in advanced cancers. Preparation of the library involved the immunoSEQ multiplex PCR assay. The clones in this table, taken by TCRdb from immuneACCESS, are in-frame only. Not every clone is retained; where verified, under half of the shortfall comes from an unresolved V gene, and the cause of the rest is unknown. The sample records 50,000 to 70,000 clones, 70% to 90% of which are singletons. The ten biggest clones cover less than 3.5% of the sample. Sample: CD4+ or CD8+ T cells sorted from blood, taken in a trial of the OX40 agonist ivuxolimab. These receptor sequences come from an adult with an advanced solid tumor such as melanoma, head and neck, liver or kidney cancer.

The chain has TRBV5-1 and TRBJ2-5; TRBD2 might be the D (5 bases). Trimming pared 5 bases from V and 3 bases from J, leaving 11 bases between. CDR1 and CDR2 (germline): SGHRS, YFSETQ. The CDR3 contains 13 residues. The CDR3 spells CASRRELEETQYF. DNA for the CDR3: TGCGCCAGCAGGAGGGAGTTGGAAGAGACCCAGTACTTC.

Sample share makes this clone medium-sized (0.01 to 0.1%). The chain joins TRBV30 to TRBJ2-6, with unresolved D. CDR3 length equals 13 residues. CDR1 is GTSNPN and CDR2 is SVGIG in the germline V gene (reference sequence). V dropped 1 base and J dropped 2 bases, with 3 bases sitting between them. This chain's CDR3 is CAWSGPGANVLTF. The CDR3 region has the DNA TGTGCCTGGAGTGGTCCTGGGGCCAACGTCCTGACTTTC. The full variable domain, with the rest looked up from reference TRBV30 and TRBJ2-6, is SQTIHQWPATLVQPVGSPLSLECTVEGTSNPNLYWYRQAAGRGLQLLFYSVGIGQISSEVPQNLSASRPQDRQFILSSKKLLLSDSGFYLCAWSGPGANVLTFGAGSRLTVL.

This clone appeared a single time. V and J are TRBV29-1 and TRBJ1-1, with 8 bases aligning to TRBD1. The CDR3 loop spans 11 amino acids. Trimming removed 7 bases from V and 11 bases from J; junction bases left unmatched: 9. Germline V gene lookup returns CDR1 SQVTM and CDR2 ANQGSEA. CDR3 nucleotides: TGCAGCGCCTACAGGGGGTTAGGGGCTTTCTTT. Its protein is CSAYRGLGAFF.

This chain uses TRBV5-1 with TRBJ2-2; the D gene is possibly TRBD1 (6 bases). V was cut by 0 bases and J by 1 base, with 10 bases left in between. CDR1 is SGHRS, CDR2 YFSETQ, per germline. The CDR3 length is 16 residues. The CDR3 DNA reads as TGCGCCAGCAGCTTGGAGGTGACAGGGAACACCGGGGAGCTGTTTTTT. This encodes CASSLEVTGNTGELFF.

This sequence joins TRBV6-1 and TRBJ2-3, with 12 nucleotides matching TRBD2. The CDR3 contains 15 residues. V lost 10 bases to trimming and J lost 7 bases; unmatched junction nucleotides: 12. The V gene's germline CDR1 is MNHNS and CDR2 SASEGT. The CDR3 reads CAIMHLLAGGHTQYF. Here the CDR3 DNA reads TGTGCCATTATGCACCTACTAGCGGGGGGCCATACGCAGTATTTT.

The chain couples TRBV5-1 to TRBJ1-1; 7 nucleotides match TRBD1. From germline, CDR1 is SGHRS and CDR2 YFSETQ. This CDR3 has 16 amino acids. The V and J ends lost 0 bases and 3 bases, in that order; junction bases with no gene match: 8. This chain's CDR3 is CASSLVAGGKDTEAFF. Written as DNA, the CDR3 is TGCGCCAGCAGCTTGGTAGCAGGGGGAAAGGACACTGAAGCTTTCTTT.

This chain connects TRBV30 to TRBJ2-3, with 11 bases that match TRBD2. The CDR3 length is 15 residues. Per germline, CDR1 GTSNPN and CDR2 SVGIG (reference sequence). Germline trimming cut 5 bases from V and 0 bases from J; bases unmatched to any gene: 4. CDR3 loop: CAWGVAGGSTDTQYF. The CDR3, as DNA: TGTGCCTGGGGAGTAGCGGGAGGGAGCACAGATACGCAGTATTTT.

For the CDR3, the DNA is TGTGCCAGCAGTTTTGTTGGACAGGGGCACACTGAAGCTTTCTTT. It specifies CASSFVGQGHTEAFF. V usage is TRBV27 and J usage is TRBJ1-1, with 9 bases fitting TRBD1. The CDR3 sequence is 15 residues long. Germline CDR1 and CDR2: MNHEY and SMNVEV (reference sequence). V shed 3 bases, J shed 3 bases, and the junction held 5 bases outside the gene matches.

The chain links TRBV6-5 to TRBJ2-7, with 11 bases matching TRBD1. Germline V gives CDR1 MNHEY, CDR2 SVGAGI. V shed 6 bases and J 3 bases; nucleotides not matched to a gene: 7. The CDR3 sequence is 15 residues long. In DNA, the CDR3 is TGTGCCAGCAGCCCTTTCGGGACAGGGGGCTACGAGCAGTACTTC. Protein: CASSPFGTGGYEQYF.

The genes are TRBV18 and TRBJ1-4; 8 bases line up with TRBD1. CDR3 length: 15 amino acids. V dropped 4 bases and J dropped 6; count of bases not matched to a gene: 7. In germline, CDR1 is KGHSH, CDR2 LQKENI. The CDR3 loop reads CASSQGTGDYEKLFF. CDR3 in DNA: TGTGCCAGCTCACAGGGGACAGGAGACTATGAAAAACTGTTTTTT.

The chain has TRBV28 and TRBJ1-3; D may be TRBD1 (5 bases). Per the germline V gene, CDR1 is MDHEN and CDR2 is SYDVKM. V shed 3 bases and J shed 3 bases, with 15 bases lying between them. The CDR3 covers 16 residues. The chain's CDR3 is CASSFLGERFGNTIYF. DNA of the CDR3: TGTGCCAGCAGTTTTTTGGGGGAAAGGTTTGGAAACACCATATATTTT.

The rearrangement joins TRBV15 to TRBJ2-5; either TRBD1 or TRBD2 may supply D (6 bases each). V lost 0 bases and J 2 bases, leaving 13 bases between the germline ends. The length of the CDR3 is 16 residues. Germline V CDR1 and CDR2: LNHNV, YYDKDF (reference sequence). The CDR3 DNA reads TGTGCCACCAGCAGAGATCTAGGGGGGAGACAAGAGACCCAGTACTTC. It encodes CATSRDLGGRQETQYF.

A single count supports this clone. This chain uses TRBV6-6 with TRBJ2-3; TRBD2 matches 10 bases. Germline V gene sequence: CDR1 MNHNY, CDR2 SVGAGI (reference sequence). J was trimmed by 3 bases and V by 6 bases; bases with no gene match: 9. This CDR3 has 16 residues. The CDR3 sequence is CASRHLTSGPTDTQYF. DNA of the CDR3: TGTGCCAGCAGGCACCTGACTAGCGGGCCGACAGATACGCAGTATTTT.

This clone appeared once. The rearrangement joins TRBV9 to TRBJ2-3; TRBD2 might be the D (6 bases). V dropped 3 bases and J dropped 4 bases, with 9 bases sitting between them. The CDR3 is 13 amino acids. Germline assignment: CDR1 SGDLS and CDR2 YYNGEE. DNA for the CDR3: TGTGCCAGCAGCGGTCGACTAGCAGATACGCAGTATTTT. It translates to CASSGRLADTQYF.

The chain couples TRBV6-6 to TRBJ1-5; 7 nucleotides line up with TRBD1. The CDR3 runs 16 residues. V shed 2 bases, J shed 1 base, and the junction held 5 bases outside the gene matches. Germline loops: CDR1 MNHNY, CDR2 SVGAGI (reference sequence). In DNA, the CDR3 is TGTGCCAGCAGTTACACGGGCAGGGGGAGCAATCAGCCCCAGCATTTT. It translates to CASSYTGRGSNQPQHF.

This clone was seen only a few times. This chain joins TRBV14 and TRBJ1-1; D not resolved. Trimming removed 5 bases at V and 3 bases at J, with 10 bases between. Germline V gives CDR1 SGHDN, CDR2 FVKESK. There are 13 residues in the CDR3. The CDR3 reads CASSATRDTEAFF. The CDR3 DNA reads TGTGCCAGCAGCGCTACTAGAGACACTGAAGCTTTCTTT.

J is TRBJ2-2 and V is TRBV21-1; the table assigns TRBD1, which was not confirmed against the DNA. TRBV21-1 is a pseudogene. The CDR3 sequence is 17 residues long. In DNA, the CDR3 is TGTGCCAGCAGCAAAGCCACCAGGGGGCTCAACACCGGGGAGCTGTTTTTT. This translates into CASSKATRGLNTGELFF.

V is TRBV9 and J is TRBJ2-5; 11 bases fit TRBD2. The CDR3 has 15 amino acids. The V gene end was trimmed by 2 bases and the J gene end by 4 bases; junction bases not matched to a gene: 4. CDR1 SGDLS and CDR2 YYNGEE come from the germline V gene. CDR3 coding DNA: TGTGCCAGCAGCGTTAGCGGGGGGGCGCGAGAGACCCAGTACTTC. Amino acid sequence: CASSVSGGARETQYF.

The CDR3 sequence is CATEDRSAEQYF. CDR3 in DNA: TGTGCCACTGAGGACAGGTCGGCCGAGCAGTACTTC. The chain has TRBV19 and TRBJ2-7; 7 bases align to TRBD1. Per the germline V gene, CDR1 is LNHDA and CDR2 is SQIVND (reference sequence). This CDR3 is 12 amino acids long. Trimming removed 10 bases from V and 6 bases from J; junction bases left unmatched: 9. Full variable domain (rest looked up from reference TRBV19 and TRBJ2-7): DGGITQSPKYLFRKEGQNVTLSCEQNLNHDAMYWYRQDPGQGLRLIYYSQIVNDFQKGDIAEGYSVSREKKESFPLTVTSAQKNPTAFYLCATEDRSAEQYFGPGTRLTVT.

The chain is built from TRBV7-9 and TRBJ1-1; a possible D gene is TRBD1 (6 bases). The CDR3 extends over 14 amino acids. Germline CDR1 reads SEHNR; CDR2 reads FQNEAQ (reference sequence). V lost 4 bases and J lost 4, with 13 bases in between. This CDR3 is CASSWYTGSTEAFF. In DNA form, the CDR3 reads TGTGCCAGCAGCTGGTACACAGGGAGCACTGAAGCTTTCTTT.

The chain carries TRBV13 and TRBJ1-5, with D hard to call. This CDR3 has 14 residues. Between the trimmed V and J ends, which lost 4 bases and 0 bases, there was a span of 7 bases. The V gene's germline CDR1 is PRHDT and CDR2 FYEKMQ (reference sequence). The CDR3 loop is CASSSGGSNQPQHF. DNA of the CDR3: TGTGCCAGCAGCTCGGGAGGTAGCAATCAGCCCCAGCATTTT.

Only one count was recorded for this clone. V and J are TRBV18 and TRBJ2-6; D gene uncertain. This CDR3 region has 15 residues. CDR1 is KGHSH, CDR2 LQKENI, per germline. Trimming removed 0 bases at V and 2 bases at J, with 5 bases between. The CDR3 is CASSPPLAGANVLTF. For the CDR3, the DNA is TGTGCCAGCTCACCACCTCTAGCTGGGGCCAACGTCCTGACTTTC.

This chain links TRBV6-5 with TRBJ1-1; maybe TRBD1 (6 bases). With 2 bases removed from V and 4 bases from J, the gap between germline ends came to 11 bases. This CDR3 is built from 14 residues. In germline, CDR1 is MNHEY, CDR2 SVGAGI. In DNA, the CDR3 is TGTGCCAGCAGTTACGACAGGAGGGGCACTGAAGCTTTCTTT. Translating gives CASSYDRRGTEAFF.

This clone was detected once. The CDR3 coding sequence is TGTGCCAGCAGGCCGGGGAGATGGGAGACCCAGTACTTC. Translated: CASRPGRWETQYF. This chain connects TRBV28 to TRBJ2-5; tentatively, D is TRBD2 (5 bases). This CDR3 has 13 amino acids. Germline-derived CDR1 and CDR2 are MDHEN and SYDVKM. V was cut by 6 bases and J by 5 bases, with 13 bases left in between.

The chain recombines TRBV28 with TRBJ2-3, with unresolved D. There are 13 residues in the CDR3. V shed 1 base and J shed 1 base, with 3 bases lying between them. CDR1 and CDR2 (germline): MDHEN, SYDVKM. CDR3 sequence: CASSLSGTDTQYF. DNA for the CDR3: TGTGCCAGCAGTTTATCGGGCACAGATACGCAGTATTTT.